These 13 T cell receptor beta chains were all obtained from the same sample, sequenced in a study of T cell responses to AZD1222 COVID-19 vaccine. This table comes from immunoSEQ multiplex PCR, and its TCRdb copy is limited to in-frame clones, with some not included. The sample consists of tens of thousands of clones, around 81% of them appearing once. This sample comprised peripheral blood, obtained on day 0 of AZD1222 vaccination. Receptors were obtained from an adult in good health.

This chain joins TRBV6-5 and TRBJ2-7; 7 bases match TRBD1. The J segment lost 4 bases and the V segment lost 7 bases, leaving 13 bases of the junction unmatched. Looked up from germline, CDR1 is MNHEY and CDR2 is SVGAGI. The CDR3 is made up of 15 amino acids. CDR3 loop: CASTSSRQGPYEQYF. The CDR3 nucleotides read TGTGCCAGCACCTCCTCGCGACAGGGACCATACGAGCAGTACTTC.

CDR3 nucleotides: TGTGCCAGCAGCGATGGGGTAGGCCCCCGCAATGAGCAGTTCTTC. It is translated as CASSDGVGPRNEQFF. The chain couples TRBV9 to TRBJ2-1; D uncertain. Deletions cut 3 bases from V and 6 bases from J, with 16 bases between. Germline CDR1 SGDLS, CDR2 YYNGEE. CDR3 length: 15 amino acids.

V is TRBV19 and J is TRBJ1-6; 7 positions match TRBD1. Per germline, CDR1 LNHDA and CDR2 SQIVND (reference sequence). Losses at the gene ends were 9 bases for V and 6 bases for J; bases not matched to a gene: 14. This CDR3 region has 16 residues. The CDR3 loop reads CASRRDSVRGNSPLHF. The CDR3 nucleotides read TGTGCCAGCCGCAGGGACAGCGTGAGGGGTAATTCACCCCTCCACTTT.

The chain links TRBV18 to TRBJ1-2; maybe TRBD1 (5 bases). Trimming removed 3 bases from V and 10 bases from J, with 18 bases in between. This CDR3 contains 14 residues. Germline loops: CDR1 KGHSH, CDR2 LQKENI. The CDR3, as DNA: TGTGCCAGCTCACCCCGATCGGGGGAGTTGTACTACACCTTC. Translated, it gives CASSPRSGELYYTF.

This chain joins TRBV28 and TRBJ1-1; D gene uncertain. The CDR3 spans 14 residues. Germline-derived CDR1 and CDR2 are MDHEN and SYDVKM. V lost 6 bases, J lost 6 bases, and 17 bases lay in between. In nucleotides, the CDR3 is TGTGCCAGCAGAAAAAACCGGGCCCCACCTGAAGCTTTCTTT. This sequence encodes CASRKNRAPPEAFF.

This clone was observed a handful of times. The CDR3 loop reads CASLAGGLGEQFF. The CDR3 coding sequence is TGTGCCAGCCTAGCGGGGGGGCTGGGAGAGCAGTTCTTC. J is TRBJ2-1 and V is TRBV7-2, with TRBD2 matching 12 bases. The ends lost 8 bases at V and 10 bases at J; junction bases unmatched: 6. The germline V gene encodes CDR1 SGHTA and CDR2 FQGNSA. This CDR3 comprises 13 residues.

The DNA for the CDR3 is TGTGCCAGTAGTTCACAGGGCGGATCCTACGAGCAGTACTTC. This translates into CASSSQGGSYEQYF. V is TRBV19 and J is TRBJ2-7; D may be TRBD1 (6 bases). This CDR3 region has 14 residues. V lost 5 bases and J 1 base, leaving 12 bases between the germline ends. Germline V CDR1 and CDR2: LNHDA, SQIVND (reference sequence).

The genes are TRBV30 and TRBJ2-6, with TRBD1 identical over 10 bases. There are 15 residues in the CDR3. The trim removed 8 bases at V and 0 bases at J, leaving 4 bases unmatched. CDR1 and CDR2 (germline): GTSNPN, SVGIG (reference sequence). In DNA, the CDR3 is TGTGCCAAAAGGACAGGGGGCTCTGGGGCCAACGTCCTGACTTTC. Amino acids: CAKRTGGSGANVLTF.

V and J are TRBV9 and TRBJ1-1, with unresolved D. Trimming removed 4 bases from V and 1 base from J, with 8 bases in between. Per germline, CDR1 SGDLS and CDR2 YYNGEE. This CDR3 has 13 amino acids. CDR3 residues: CASSPAGNTEAFF. The CDR3 DNA reads as TGTGCCAGCAGCCCCGCTGGGAACACTGAAGCTTTCTTT.

V is TRBV6-1 and J is TRBJ1-3, with TRBD1 as a possible D gene (5 bases). CDR3 length equals 15 residues. The V and J ends lost 1 base and 0 bases respectively, with 7 bases between them. Germline loops: CDR1 MNHNS, CDR2 SASEGT. The CDR3 nucleotides read TGTGCCAGCAGTGAAGGCCAGGGCTCTGGAAACACCATATATTTT. Encoded protein: CASSEGQGSGNTIYF.

J is TRBJ2-7 and V is TRBV10-3; D perhaps matches TRBD1 (6 bases). The CDR3 has 15 residues. Germline V gene lookup returns CDR1 ENHRY and CDR2 SYGVKD. V lost 4 bases to trimming and J lost 0 bases, with 13 bases between them. CDR3 nucleotide sequence: TGTGCCATCAGTGGGGGCGGACAGTCCTCCTACGAGCAGTACTTC. It specifies CAISGGGQSSYEQYF.

The chain carries TRBV24-1 and TRBJ2-1; 11 nucleotides line up with TRBD1. From germline, CDR1 is KGHDR and CDR2 SFDVKD. The trim removed 8 bases at V and 8 bases at J, leaving 13 bases unmatched. This CDR3 is built from 16 residues. The CDR3 bases are TGTGCCACCACGAGTGGACGGGGACAGGGGGTAGATGAGCAGTTCTTC. Translating gives CATTSGRGQGVDEQFF.

This clone was seen once. The chain combines TRBV15 with TRBJ2-7; 8 bases agree with TRBD2. Germline assignment: CDR1 LNHNV and CDR2 YYDKDF (reference sequence). V lost 3 bases and J lost 5; bases outside the gene matches: 3. The CDR3 has 13 amino acids. The CDR3: CATSSGLADEQYF. CDR3 DNA sequence: TGTGCCACCAGCAGTGGACTAGCAGACGAGCAGTACTTC.